A single T cell receptor (beta chain) is shown here with its context. These data originate in a study of blood T cell repertoires in COVID-19. Overall study: The samples span acute and convalescent COVID-19 from the United States, Italy and Spain. Nucleic acid was either cDNA or gDNA, and it came from T cells, B-cell-depleted T cells, or PBMCs.

In the source study's methods: Cell counts per sample came from amplifying reference gene primers. The repertoire was sequenced with immunoSEQ multiplex PCR; TCRdb's copy has only in-frame clones and lacks some. From that table come the V and J calls and clone size; the DNA was used to work out D and trimming. The sample holds some 260,000 clones; around nine tenths are singletons and the top ten take 0.9% to 1%. The CDR3 spans 17 residues. Losses at the gene ends were 2 bases for V and 3 bases for J; bases not matched to a gene: 7. Germline loops: CDR1 SGDLS, CDR2 YYNGEE. The V call is TRBV9, the J call TRBJ2-5, with 13 bases identical to TRBD2. Sequences were obtained from peripheral blood. This sequence was found in a middle-aged woman who had recovered from COVID-19. CDR3 coding DNA: TGTGCCAGCAGCGTGGGACTAGCGGGATTGGAGGAAGAGACCCAGTACTTC. It codes for CASSVGLAGLEEETQYF.